The 32 T cell receptor beta chains in this list originate from one sample, sequenced in a study of T cell responses to AZD1222 COVID-19 vaccine (TCRdb year 2021). Library preparation used the immunoSEQ multiplex PCR assay. Not all clones reach the TCRdb copy of this immuneACCESS table, which keeps in-frame sequences only. Checked studies attribute under half of the gap to unresolved V genes and leave the rest unexplained. The sample contains about 47,000 clones, roughly 84% of them found a single time. Approximately 22% of the sample rests with the top ten. The intended sense of this specimen's time point label: baseline before first vaccination. What this sample's treatment or condition label stands for: meningococcal conjugate vaccine given as trial control. The sample in question was peripheral blood, obtained on day 0 of MenACWY control vaccination. The origin of the receptors is an adult in good health.

The rearrangement uses TRBV16 and TRBJ2-4; a possible D gene is TRBD1 (6 bases). V lost 0 bases to trimming and J lost 0 bases, with 12 bases between them. The CDR3 has 17 amino acids. Germline lookup yields CDR1 KGHSY and CDR2 FQNENV. DNA of the CDR3: TGTGCCAGCAGCCAATCAGGACAGCCACTAGCCAAAAACATTCAGTACTTC. This translates into CASSQSGQPLAKNIQYF.

This chain connects TRBV2 to TRBJ1-2; no clear D gene. This CDR3 spans 13 amino acids. CDR1 and CDR2 (germline): SNHLY, FYNNEI. Trimming pared 8 bases from V and 5 bases from J, leaving 15 bases between. CDR3 sequence reads: CASSQPGGYGYTF. The CDR3 DNA reads TGTGCCAGCTCCCAACCGGGAGGATATGGCTACACCTTC.

The chain links TRBV2 to TRBJ2-5; possibly TRBD1 for D (5 bases). V was clipped by 2 bases and J by 4 bases, with 14 bases between them. The CDR3 runs 15 residues. The V gene's germline CDR1 is SNHLY and CDR2 FYNNEI. CDR3 protein: CASSEIRGFGETQYF. DNA of the CDR3: TGTGCCAGCAGTGAAATTAGGGGATTCGGAGAGACCCAGTACTTC.

This clone was counted only a few times. The gene calls are TRBV30 and TRBJ2-2; D is perhaps TRBD1 or TRBD2 (6 bases each). CDR3 length: 13 residues. Per germline, CDR1 GTSNPN and CDR2 SVGIG (reference sequence). With 1 base removed from V and 5 bases from J, the gap between germline ends came to 8 bases. CDR3 bases: TGTGCCTGGAGTGAGGGGGGAACCGGGGAGCTGTTTTTT. Protein: CAWSEGGTGELFF. The complete variable domain, with remaining parts taken from reference TRBV30 and TRBJ2-2, reads SQTIHQWPATLVQPVGSPLSLECTVEGTSNPNLYWYRQAAGRGLQLLFYSVGIGQISSEVPQNLSASRPQDRQFILSSKKLLLSDSGFYLCAWSEGGTGELFFGEGSRLTVL.

The rearrangement links TRBV5-1 to TRBJ2-1; D remains unclear. V was trimmed by 2 bases and J by 4 bases, leaving 7 bases between them. The CDR3 covers 13 residues. From germline, CDR1 is SGHRS and CDR2 YFSETQ. The CDR3 loop reads CASSLMGYNEQFF. The DNA of the CDR3 is TGCGCCAGCAGCTTAATGGGATACAATGAGCAGTTCTTC.

The rearrangement uses TRBV4-1 and TRBJ1-1, with no clear D. This CDR3 has 17 amino acids. V shed 1 base and J shed 4 bases, with 19 bases lying between them. Germline V gene data show CDR1 as MGHRA and CDR2 as YSYEKL. The CDR3 reads CASSQVGLRLGGTEAFF. In nucleotides, the CDR3 is TGCGCCAGCAGCCAAGTGGGCCTTCGTCTCGGAGGCACTGAAGCTTTCTTT.

Points on this clone: One end of the junction does not line up with germline, which may come from a read error. The gene calls are TRBV30 and TRBJ2-3, with 7 bases fitting TRBD2. Germline V CDR1 and CDR2: GTSNPN, SVGIG (reference sequence). This CDR3 has 14 residues. DNA of the CDR3: TGTGCCTGGAGTGGTGGCGGGAGCAGAGATACGCAGTATTTT. This codes for CAWSGGGSRDTQYF.

The V call is TRBV14, the J call TRBJ2-1, with 10 nucleotides matching TRBD2. Looked up from germline, CDR1 is SGHDN and CDR2 is FVKESK. Trimming took 0 bases from V and 6 from J; bases not matched to a gene: 5. The CDR3 contains 16 residues. The CDR3, as DNA: TGTGCCAGCAGCCAAGATCTGGCTAGCGGGAGCAATGAGCAGTTCTTC. Amino acids: CASSQDLASGSNEQFF.

The chain couples TRBV6-2 or TRBV6-3 to TRBJ1-5; D gene ambiguous. V was shortened by 2 bases and J by 0 bases, with 8 bases between the two germline ends. CDR1 and CDR2 from the germline V gene are MNHEY and SVGEGT. The CDR3 covers 15 residues. CDR3 amino acids: CASSYGGPSNQPQHF. The CDR3 bases are TGTGCCAGCAGTTACGGCGGACCTAGCAATCAGCCCCAGCATTTT.

The chain combines TRBV28 with TRBJ1-2; 8 nucleotides line up with TRBD1. The CDR3 runs 15 residues. Germline-derived CDR1 and CDR2 are MDHEN and SYDVKM. With 4 bases clipped from V and 3 bases from J, the junction kept 7 bases outside the gene matches. This CDR3 is CASSSADREDYGYTF. The CDR3 bases are TGTGCCAGCAGTTCCGCGGACAGGGAGGACTATGGCTACACCTTC.

This clone is large (0.1 to 1%) within its sample. J is TRBJ2-1 and V is TRBV30; maybe TRBD2 (5 bases). Trimming removed 0 bases from V and 6 bases from J, with 12 bases in between. The CDR3 is made up of 14 amino acids. From germline, CDR1 is GTSNPN and CDR2 SVGIG (reference sequence). CDR3 region: CAWSVQSGLNEQFF. The CDR3 DNA sequence: TGTGCCTGGAGTGTACAGAGCGGACTCAATGAGCAGTTCTTC. Filled out from reference TRBV30 and TRBJ2-1, the complete variable domain reads SQTIHQWPATLVQPVGSPLSLECTVEGTSNPNLYWYRQAAGRGLQLLFYSVGIGQISSEVPQNLSASRPQDRQFILSSKKLLLSDSGFYLCAWSVQSGLNEQFFGPGTRLTVL.

This chain uses TRBV19 with TRBJ1-4, with a weak D call TRBD1 (6 bases). Germline CDR1 and CDR2: LNHDA and SQIVND (reference sequence). CDR3 length: 14 residues. With 1 base removed from V and 8 bases from J, the gap between germline ends came to 11 bases. CDR3 DNA sequence: TGTGCCAGTAGTATAGTGGGGACAATCGAAAAACTGTTTTTT. It translates to CASSIVGTIEKLFF.

V and J are TRBV3-1 (or the pseudogene TRBV3-2) and TRBJ2-1, with a possible D match to TRBD2 (6 bases). V was cut by 7 bases and J by 14 bases, with 18 bases left in between. The V gene's germline CDR1 is LGHDT and CDR2 YNNKEL (reference sequence). The CDR3 is 12 residues long. This CDR3 reads CASNQGVAGKFF. DNA for the CDR3: TGTGCCAGCAATCAAGGGGTGGCGGGAAAGTTCTTC.

This clone appeared a few times. The CDR3 DNA reads as TGTGCCAGCAGTTACTCGATAAGTAGCGGGGGGGACACAGATACGCAGTATTTT. Its protein is CASSYSISSGGDTDTQYF. This sequence joins TRBV6-2 or TRBV6-3 and TRBJ2-3, with 11 bases aligning to TRBD2. The germline V gene encodes CDR1 MNHEY and CDR2 SVGEGT. This CDR3 has 18 residues. With 0 bases clipped from V and 2 bases from J, the junction kept 7 bases outside the gene matches.

The CDR3 DNA reads TGTGCCAGCAGTTTAGGGGGCAGGGGTGATGAAAAACTGTTTTTT. This gives the protein CASSLGGRGDEKLFF. The chain is built from TRBV28 and TRBJ1-4; a weak D match, TRBD1 (6 bases). Trimming pared 2 bases from V and 6 bases from J, leaving 13 bases between. The CDR3 has 15 residues. CDR1 is MDHEN, CDR2 SYDVKM, per germline.

The chain uses TRBV2 and TRBJ1-2; no clear D. The V end lost 9 bases, the J end lost 5 bases, and 19 bases lay between the germline ends. The CDR3 is 14 amino acids. Germline CDR1 reads SNHLY; CDR2 reads FYNNEI. In DNA, the CDR3 is TGTGCCAGTTCAGTCTCCAGGCAGCTTTATGGCTACACCTTC. Its translation: CASSVSRQLYGYTF.

The CDR3 coding sequence is TGTGCCAGTAGCCTAAGGACAGGCATCAATGAGCAGTTCTTC. It translates to CASSLRTGINEQFF. The V gene is TRBV19, the J gene TRBJ2-1, with 7 bases fitting TRBD1. Germline V lookup: CDR1 LNHDA, CDR2 SQIVND (reference sequence). The CDR3 loop spans 14 amino acids. V lost 6 bases, J lost 6 bases, and 8 bases stayed unmatched.

The rearrangement links TRBV29-1 to TRBJ2-7; possibly TRBD1 for D (5 bases). There are 14 residues in the CDR3. From germline, CDR1 is SQVTM and CDR2 ANQGSEA. Trimming removed 6 bases from V and 5 bases from J, with 20 bases in between. DNA of the CDR3: TGCAGCGTACCGACAGAACGAGGTTGGCACGAGCAGTACTTC. Translated, it gives CSVPTERGWHEQYF.

V and J are TRBV28 and TRBJ2-1; D unresolved. V was clipped by 4 bases and J by 11 bases, with 15 bases between them. Germline values: CDR1 MDHEN, CDR2 SYDVKM. The CDR3 sequence is 13 residues long. CDR3 DNA sequence: TGTGCCAGCAGTTCACCTCTGGTAATCCAGCAGTTCTTC. It translates to CASSSPLVIQQFF.

The chain recombines TRBV7-8 with TRBJ2-2; either TRBD1 or TRBD2 may supply D (5 bases each). The V end lost 5 bases, the J end lost 1 base, and 14 bases lay between the germline ends. CDR1 and CDR2 from the germline V gene are SGHVS and FQNEAQ. CDR3 length equals 16 residues. CDR3 DNA sequence: TGTGCCAGCAGCCGAGCCGGGACGGGGAACACCGGGGAGCTGTTTTTT. It yields the protein CASSRAGTGNTGELFF.

The chain links TRBV25-1 to TRBJ2-5; 15 nucleotides line up with TRBD2. This CDR3 is built from 15 residues. V lost 1 base to trimming and J lost 7 bases; unmatched junction nucleotides: 1. CDR1 is MGHDK and CDR2 is SYGVNS in the germline V gene. CDR3 residues: CASSESGLAGGTQYF. CDR3 bases: TGTGCCAGCAGTGAATCGGGACTAGCGGGGGGGACCCAGTACTTC. Together with reference TRBV25-1 and TRBJ2-5, the CDR3 gives the full variable domain: EADIYQTPRYLVIGTGKKITLECSQTMGHDKMYWYQQDPGMELHLIHYSYGVNSTEKGDLSSESTVSRIRTEHFPLTLESARPSHTSQYLCASSESGLAGGTQYFGPGTRLLVL.

CDR3 DNA: TGTGCCAGCGGACAGGGGTTCACCGGGGAGCTGTTTTTT. This gives the protein CASGQGFTGELFF. This rearrangement joins TRBV2 to TRBJ2-2; 9 bases match TRBD1. Germline V CDR1 and CDR2: SNHLY, FYNNEI. CDR3 length equals 13 residues. With 8 bases clipped from V and 4 bases from J, the junction kept 2 bases outside the gene matches.

The rearrangement uses TRBV30 and TRBJ1-2; 7 bases align to TRBD1. This CDR3 spans 11 amino acids. With 4 bases clipped from V and 12 bases from J, the junction kept 8 bases outside the gene matches. Per germline, CDR1 GTSNPN and CDR2 SVGIG (reference sequence). As DNA, the CDR3 is TGTGCCTGGATTAAAGGGGGCTACGACACCTTC. Residues: CAWIKGGYDTF.

The J gene is TRBJ1-5, the V gene TRBV18, with 7 bases identical to TRBD1. J was trimmed by 5 bases and V by 5 bases; bases with no gene match: 3. Germline V gene data show CDR1 as KGHSH and CDR2 as LQKENI. The CDR3 runs 13 residues. The CDR3 nucleotides are TGTGCCAGCTCAGGCAGGGGGGATCAGCCCCAGCATTTT. This gives the protein CASSGRGDQPQHF. Full variable domain (missing parts from reference TRBV18 and TRBJ1-5): NAGVMQNPRHLVRRRGQEARLRCSPMKGHSHVYWYRQLPEEGLKFMVYLQKENIIDESGMPKERFSAEFPKEGPSILRIQQVVRGDSAAYFCASSGRGDQPQHFGDGTRLSIL.

The V call is TRBV7-8, the J call TRBJ1-2; D unresolved. The germline V and J ends were trimmed by 0 bases and 2 bases, with 7 bases remaining between them. The germline gives CDR1 SGHVS, CDR2 FQNEAQ. The CDR3 is made up of 14 amino acids. For the CDR3, the DNA is TGTGCCAGCAGCTTAGCCGGCTCGAACTATGGCTACACCTTC. Its translation: CASSLAGSNYGYTF.

DNA for the CDR3: TGCGCCAGCAGACGAGACAGTACAGTCACAGATACGCAGTATTTT. Translation gives CASRRDSTVTDTQYF. V gene TRBV5-1 combines with J gene TRBJ2-3; D is possibly TRBD1 (5 bases). CDR3 length equals 15 residues. CDR1 is SGHRS, CDR2 YFSETQ, per germline. V was pared by 5 bases and J by 2 bases, with 15 bases between.

The chain has TRBV6-5 and TRBJ2-2; D call uncertain. The CDR3 length is 12 residues. Germline V gives CDR1 MNHEY, CDR2 SVGAGI. Trimming stripped 10 bases from V and 5 bases from J, with 11 bases between. The CDR3 sequence is CATLSRTGELFF. The CDR3 DNA reads TGTGCCACCCTTAGTAGGACCGGGGAGCTGTTTTTT.

The chain employs TRBV6-1 and TRBJ1-2, with D perhaps TRBD1 (5 bases). Germline lookup yields CDR1 MNHNS and CDR2 SASEGT. V lost 0 bases and J 4 bases, leaving 15 bases between the germline ends. This CDR3 region has 16 residues. This chain's CDR3 is CASSEAGDQVGYGYTF. Written as DNA, the CDR3 is TGTGCCAGCAGTGAAGCGGGGGACCAGGTGGGCTATGGCTACACCTTC.

The chain carries TRBV19 and TRBJ2-2, with 9 bases identical to TRBD1. The germline V gene encodes CDR1 LNHDA and CDR2 SQIVND (reference sequence). This CDR3 region has 16 residues. The ends lost 8 bases at V and 5 bases at J; junction bases unmatched: 12. The DNA for the CDR3 is TGTGCCAGTTTTAGGGGACAGGGCACTAGAACCGGGGAGCTGTTTTTT. It specifies CASFRGQGTRTGELFF.

J is TRBJ2-3 and V is TRBV7-2; 10 bases line up with TRBD2. Losses at the gene ends were 3 bases for V and 2 bases for J; bases not matched to a gene: 11. Germline CDR1 is SGHTA and CDR2 is FQGNSA. This CDR3 is 18 amino acids long. CDR3 residues: CASSLLASGGGSTDTQYF. CDR3 in DNA: TGTGCCAGCAGCTTGTTGGCTAGCGGGGGCGGATCCACAGATACGCAGTATTTT. Full variable domain (rest looked up from reference TRBV7-2 and TRBJ2-3): GAGVSQSPSNKVTEKGKDVELRCDPISGHTALYWYRQSLGQGLEFLIYFQGNSAPDKSGLPSDRFSAERTGGSVSTLTIQRTQQEDSAVYLCASSLLASGGGSTDTQYFGPGTRLTVL.

This chain connects TRBV19 to TRBJ2-2; D possibly corresponds to TRBD1 (5 bases). Trimming took off 5 bases at V and 7 bases at J, with 17 bases between the two ends. The germline CDR1 and CDR2 sequences are LNHDA and SQIVND (reference sequence). The CDR3 is 15 amino acids. The CDR3 loop is CASSPAGKNGGELFF. The CDR3 bases are TGTGCCAGTAGTCCAGCAGGGAAGAACGGCGGGGAGCTGTTTTTT.

The genes are TRBV2 and TRBJ1-5; TRBD1 is a possible D gene (5 bases). The CDR3 totals 15 residues. Trimming left V 5 bases short and J 0 bases short, with 11 bases between. Germline V gene data show CDR1 as SNHLY and CDR2 as FYNNEI. The CDR3 is CASSLTVYSNQPQHF. The CDR3 DNA sequence: TGTGCCAGCAGTCTGACAGTCTATAGCAATCAGCCCCAGCATTTT.